The present entry profiles one TCR beta chain with its context. Its specificity is unknown. All patients were untreated before thyroid surgery. As originally analysed: Researchers built a distant-metastasis classifier for papillary thyroid cancer that drew on CDR3 differences across clinicopathological groups. TCRdb re-called clones from the PCR reads using MiXCR. None of the V and J calls come from the authors' own analysis; TCRdb made them. The repertoire holds roughly 40,000 clones, with around 18% as singletons. This entry belongs to a study of metastatic and nonmetastatic thyroid tumors. As for the study in general: Comparison of repertoires was carried out across blood and tumor or nodule tissue from malignant and benign thyroid patients.

Findings and limits, study-wide: Benign nodules were reported to have significantly lower TCR beta diversity than malignant thyroid tumors, in blood and tumor.

Input material: tumor tissue. The receptor was isolated from a female donor with papillary thyroid cancer or a benign thyroid nodule (not recorded which). Some clones in this sample may be carry-over from other donors' samples.

CDR3 residues: CASSQGTGGGFF. Here the CDR3 DNA reads TGTGCCAGCAGCCAAGGGACAGGGGGCGGGTTCTTC. The rearrangement links TRBV3-1 to TRBJ2-1; 11 bases fit TRBD1. Unmatched junction bases numbered 2, after V lost 1 base and J lost 15 bases. Germline CDR1 LGHDT, CDR2 YNNKEL (reference sequence). CDR3 size: 12 residues.